This T cell receptor beta chain was captured in a study of cytomegalovirus exposure and HLA in healthy donors. Whole-study results and caveats: Presence/absence analyses took donor sequencing depth as roughly uniform.

The CDR3 contains 16 residues. CDR1 MNHEY and CDR2 SVGAGI come from the germline V gene. V gave up 0 bases and J gave up 0 bases; unmatched junction bases: 2. PCR used 60 Vbeta primers and 13 Jbeta primers. The protocol was immunoSEQ multiplex PCR, while the TCRdb copy is restricted to in-frame clones and leaves out a portion. The sample contains roughly 100,000 clones, 75% to 85% of which appear only once. In regard to this clone: Its target is not known.

The sample consisted of PBMCs. This rearrangement joins TRBV6-5 to TRBJ2-7; TRBD2 matches 10 bases. The clonotype was recovered from a man aged 25 to 40 in good health and CMV-seronegative. The CDR3 here is CASSYSASGSSYEQYF. The DNA of the CDR3 is TGTGCCAGCAGTTACTCGGCTAGCGGGAGCTCCTACGAGCAGTACTTC.